What follows are 31 T cell receptor beta chains derived from one specimen sequenced in a study of cytomegalovirus exposure and HLA in healthy donors. Vbeta (60) and Jbeta (13) primers were used in the PCR. Assay: immunoSEQ multiplex PCR; the TCRdb copy retains only in-frame clones and omits some. The table for this sample gives approximately 96,000 clones. Sequenced material: PBMCs. These receptors were obtained from a girl aged 5-17 years in good health and CMV-seropositive.

CDR3 nucleotide sequence: TGCGCCAGCAGCCCCGGAACGTCCGAACAGGGAGCTAGGGAAAAACTGTTTTTT. Translation gives CASSPGTSEQGAREKLFF. The gene calls are TRBV4-3 and TRBJ1-4, with a weak D call TRBD1 (6 bases). CDR1 and CDR2 from the germline V gene are LGHNA and YSLEER. The germline V and J ends were trimmed by 4 bases and 8 bases, with 26 bases remaining between them. This CDR3 is built from 18 residues.

The chain joins TRBV10-3 to TRBJ2-7, with D possibly TRBD2 on 7 matching bases. The CDR3 totals 14 residues. The V gene's germline CDR1 is ENHRY and CDR2 SYGVKD. V lost 6 bases to trimming and J lost 2 bases, with 14 bases between them. The CDR3 loop is CAIRVGGGAYEQYV. CDR3 bases: TGTGCCATCAGGGTCGGCGGGGGCGCCTACGAGCAGTACGTC.

The CDR3 loop reads CASSPAGGDMAYGYTF. Written as DNA, the CDR3 is TGTGCCAGCAGCCCCGCGGGGGGTGACATGGCGTATGGCTACACCTTC. The chain links TRBV7-2 to TRBJ1-2; D perhaps matches TRBD1 (5 bases). V was trimmed by 5 bases and J by 5 bases, leaving 21 bases between them. The germline V gene encodes CDR1 SGHTA and CDR2 FQGNSA. This CDR3 spans 16 amino acids.

This chain connects TRBV4-1 to TRBJ1-2; no clear D gene. Germline V CDR1 and CDR2: MGHRA, YSYEKL. V lost 1 base and J 7 bases, leaving 10 bases between the germline ends. This CDR3 contains 13 residues. CDR3: CASSQVPSRGYTF. DNA for the CDR3: TGCGCCAGCAGCCAAGTCCCTTCCCGTGGCTACACCTTC.

The chain is built from TRBV6-5 and TRBJ2-2; 7 bases match TRBD1. The ends lost 8 bases at V and 3 bases at J; junction bases unmatched: 9. The CDR3 has 15 residues. Germline V lookup: CDR1 MNHEY, CDR2 SVGAGI. CDR3 amino acids: CASAVEGADTGELFF. Written as DNA, the CDR3 is TGTGCCAGCGCTGTAGAGGGGGCGGACACCGGGGAGCTGTTTTTT.

The chain is built from TRBV5-1 and TRBJ1-2; no definite D call. V lost 2 bases to trimming and J lost 8 bases, with 13 bases between them. This CDR3 comprises 13 residues. Germline V gene data show CDR1 as SGHRS and CDR2 as YFSETQ. CDR3 residues: CASSFDMTLGYTF. In DNA form, the CDR3 reads TGCGCCAGCAGCTTTGACATGACCTTAGGCTACACCTTC.

The chain couples TRBV25-1 to TRBJ1-3; no reliable D call. Trimming took 8 bases from V and 9 from J, leaving 14 bases between them. The CDR3 extends over 12 amino acids. Germline V gene lookup returns CDR1 MGHDK and CDR2 SYGVNS. The CDR3 coding sequence is TGTGCCAGCGCTGGACCCGGAGGCACCATATATTTT. Amino acids: CASAGPGGTIYF.

The V gene is TRBV6-1, the J gene TRBJ1-6, with D hard to call. V lost 2 bases to trimming and J lost 0 bases, with 17 bases between them. CDR3 length: 19 amino acids. Germline CDR1 MNHNS, CDR2 SASEGT. The CDR3 region has the DNA TGTGCCAGCAGTGAATTAGCTCAGTGGGAGAGCTCCTATAATTCACCCCTCCACTTT. This translates into CASSELAQWESSYNSPLHF.

The J gene is TRBJ2-5, the V gene TRBV11-2; D remains ambiguous. With 3 bases removed from V and 5 bases from J, the gap between germline ends came to 10 bases. Germline lookup yields CDR1 SGHAT and CDR2 FQNNGV. The CDR3 has 13 amino acids. The CDR3 DNA sequence: TGTGCCAGCAGCTTCTTGTCCCCGGAGACCCAGTACTTC. Translated, it gives CASSFLSPETQYF. The variable domain in full, with the rest retrieved from reference TRBV11-2 and TRBJ2-5, is EAGVAQSPRYKIIEKRQSVAFWCNPISGHATLYWYQQILGQGPKLLIQFQNNGVVDDSQLPKDRFSAERLKGVDSTLKIQPAKLEDSAVYLCASSFLSPETQYFGPGTRLLVL.

The V call is TRBV18, the J call TRBJ2-3, with TRBD1 identical over 7 bases. Germline V gene lookup returns CDR1 KGHSH and CDR2 LQKENI. The CDR3 sequence is 12 residues long. Trimming took 8 bases from V and 4 from J; bases not matched to a gene: 3. The CDR3, as DNA: TGTGCCAGCGAAACAGGGGCAGATACGCAGTATTTT. Amino acids: CASETGADTQYF. Using reference TRBV18 and TRBJ2-3 for the parts outside the CDR3, the full variable domain is NAGVMQNPRHLVRRRGQEARLRCSPMKGHSHVYWYRQLPEEGLKFMVYLQKENIIDESGMPKERFSAEFPKEGPSILRIQQVVRGDSAAYFCASETGADTQYFGPGTRLTVL.

This clone ranks as medium-sized in terms of frequency. The chain combines TRBV1 with TRBJ2-1; the table's D call, TRBD2, was not checked against the DNA. TRBV1 has pseudogene status. The CDR3 spans 15 residues. CDR3 sequence (DNA): TGCACCAGCAGCTTTATAGCGGGGGGGCCTGATGAGCAGTTCTTC. Residues: CTSSFIAGGPDEQFF.

This chain uses TRBV18 with TRBJ1-2, with D unresolved. Germline V gene data show CDR1 as KGHSH and CDR2 as LQKENI. V shed 3 bases and J shed 2 bases, with 7 bases lying between them. The CDR3 has 13 amino acids. The CDR3 region is CASSPPENYGYTF. CDR3 DNA sequence: TGTGCCAGCTCACCGCCAGAAAACTATGGCTACACCTTC. Looking up the rest from reference TRBV18 and TRBJ1-2 gives the full variable domain: NAGVMQNPRHLVRRRGQEARLRCSPMKGHSHVYWYRQLPEEGLKFMVYLQKENIIDESGMPKERFSAEFPKEGPSILRIQQVVRGDSAAYFCASSPPENYGYTFGSGTRLTVV.

The chain is built from TRBV15 and TRBJ2-1; D perhaps matches TRBD1 (6 bases). The germline CDR1 and CDR2 sequences are LNHNV and YYDKDF (reference sequence). Trimming removed 1 base at V and 8 bases at J, with 12 bases between. This CDR3 region has 14 residues. CDR3 region: CATSRVQQGDEQFF. The CDR3 DNA sequence: TGTGCCACCAGCAGAGTCCAACAGGGCGATGAGCAGTTCTTC.

The chain couples TRBV10-3 to TRBJ2-7; 7 nucleotides match TRBD2. CDR3 length: 15 amino acids. Germline CDR1 is ENHRY and CDR2 is SYGVKD. V lost 4 bases and J lost 2; bases outside the gene matches: 8. CDR3 sequence (DNA): TGTGCCATCAGTGGTGGGGGGGAGACCGCCTACGAGCAGTACGTC. Translation gives CAISGGGETAYEQYV.

CDR3 coding DNA: TGTGCCAGCAGTCGCGCCAGGGAGGCGCCTAAGCAGTATTTT. This codes for CASSRAREAPKQYF. This chain joins TRBV6-5 and TRBJ2-3; D may be TRBD2 (6 bases). CDR1 is MNHEY, CDR2 SVGAGI, per germline. V lost 5 bases and J 11 bases, leaving 20 bases between the germline ends. The CDR3 consists of 14 residues.

The gene calls are TRBV4-3 and TRBJ2-7; D gene unclear. CDR1 LGHNA and CDR2 YSLEER come from the germline V gene. The CDR3 has 12 residues. V lost 1 base and J 5 bases, leaving 6 bases between the germline ends. CDR3 region: CASSQGADEQYF. The CDR3 DNA is TGCGCCAGCAGCCAAGGGGCCGACGAGCAGTACTTC.

This chain connects TRBV9 to TRBJ2-6; 8 bases line up with TRBD2. This CDR3 is 17 amino acids long. V shed 0 bases, J shed 0 bases, and the junction held 2 bases outside the gene matches. Per the germline V gene, CDR1 is SGDLS and CDR2 is YYNGEE. DNA of the CDR3: TGTGCCAGCAGCGTAGGCGGGGGGACCTCTGGGGCCAACGTCCTGACTTTC. Its protein is CASSVGGGTSGANVLTF.

V gene TRBV4-1 combines with J gene TRBJ1-1; weak D call: TRBD1 (6 bases). CDR1 is MGHRA and CDR2 is YSYEKL in the germline V gene. CDR3 length: 17 amino acids. Between the trimmed V and J ends, which lost 0 bases and 1 base, there was a span of 15 bases. The CDR3 DNA follows: TGCGCCAGCAGCCAAGAACCCTGGCAGGGGAAGAACACTGAAGCTTTCTTT. This codes for CASSQEPWQGKNTEAFF.

V gene TRBV6-5 combines with J gene TRBJ2-7; 7 nucleotides match TRBD1. The CDR3 covers 13 residues. Germline-derived CDR1 and CDR2 are MNHEY and SVGAGI. Trimming removed 5 bases from V and 5 bases from J; junction bases left unmatched: 6. The CDR3 DNA is TGTGCCAGCAGTCCCACAGGGGACCACGAGCAGTACTTC. Translating gives CASSPTGDHEQYF.

The chain has TRBV19 and TRBJ2-2; 7 bases are shared with TRBD2. The CDR3 extends over 14 amino acids. With V trimmed by 7 bases and J by 1 base, 3 bases remained unmatched. The germline gives CDR1 LNHDA, CDR2 SQIVND (reference sequence). CDR3 sequence (DNA): TGTGCCAGTACCGGGACTAAGAACACCGGGGAGCTGTTTTTT. Encoded protein: CASTGTKNTGELFF. The full variable domain, completed using reference TRBV19 and TRBJ2-2, is DGGITQSPKYLFRKEGQNVTLSCEQNLNHDAMYWYRQDPGQGLRLIYYSQIVNDFQKGDIAEGYSVSREKKESFPLTVTSAQKNPTAFYLCASTGTKNTGELFFGEGSRLTVL.

The chain employs TRBV5-6 and TRBJ2-2; D remains unclear. There are 15 residues in the CDR3. Trimming cost V 1 base and J 0 bases, with 7 bases left between them. Germline V gene lookup returns CDR1 SGHDT and CDR2 YYEEEE. The CDR3 region is CASSLRHSNTGELFF. The CDR3, as DNA: TGTGCCAGCAGCTTGCGACATTCGAACACCGGGGAGCTGTTTTTT.

The chain employs TRBV4-1 and TRBJ1-6; TRBD1 agrees at 9 bases. The germline gives CDR1 MGHRA, CDR2 YSYEKL. J was trimmed by 5 bases and V by 1 base; bases with no gene match: 6. The CDR3 is made up of 17 amino acids. CDR3 residues: CASSQGGTGSNNSPLHF. CDR3 sequence (DNA): TGCGCCAGCAGCCAAGGGGGGACAGGGAGTAATAATTCACCCCTCCACTTT.

The V gene is TRBV4-1, the J gene TRBJ1-1, with a weak D call TRBD1 (6 bases). CDR3 length: 16 amino acids. The germline V and J ends were trimmed by 0 bases and 0 bases, with 11 bases remaining between them. Germline CDR1 is MGHRA and CDR2 is YSYEKL. The CDR3 here is CASSQEGGGMNTEAFF. DNA for the CDR3: TGCGCCAGCAGCCAAGAAGGGGGGGGGATGAACACTGAAGCTTTCTTT.

This sequence joins TRBV5-6 and TRBJ2-2, with D possibly matching TRBD1 (6 bases). CDR1 and CDR2 from the germline V gene are SGHDT and YYEEEE. The CDR3 loop spans 13 amino acids. V lost 4 bases to trimming and J lost 7 bases, with 11 bases between them. The CDR3 here is CASSEGTFGELFF. The CDR3 nucleotides are TGTGCCAGCAGCGAAGGGACATTCGGGGAGCTGTTTTTT.

The chain is built from TRBV6-1 and TRBJ2-1; TRBD2 matches at 11 bases. The CDR3 contains 15 residues. Germline V gene sequence: CDR1 MNHNS, CDR2 SASEGT. The V segment lost 2 bases and the J segment 4 bases; nucleotides outside the gene matches: 1. This CDR3 is CASSEIAGGYNEQFF. The CDR3 bases are TGTGCCAGCAGTGAAATAGCGGGGGGGTACAATGAGCAGTTCTTC.

As concerns this clone: Other nucleotide sequences in the sample specify the same CDR3. This sequence joins TRBV4-3 and TRBJ2-2, with a weak D call TRBD2 (6 bases). V was cut by 0 bases and J by 5 bases, with 7 bases left in between. Per the germline V gene, CDR1 is LGHNA and CDR2 is YSLEER. CDR3 length: 14 residues. CDR3 DNA sequence: TGCGCCAGCAGCCAAGATGGGGGGACCGGGGAGCTGTTTTTT. This codes for CASSQDGGTGELFF.

The chain recombines TRBV9 with TRBJ1-3, with a possible D match to TRBD1 (6 bases). The CDR3 runs to 19 residues. V lost 4 bases and J lost 1, with 24 bases in between. From germline, CDR1 is SGDLS and CDR2 YYNGEE. The CDR3 coding sequence is TGTGCCAGCAGCTCGCCCGAACAGACAGGATCTTTATCTGGAAACACCATATATTTT. This translates into CASSSPEQTGSLSGNTIYF. The whole variable domain, filled in from reference TRBV9 and TRBJ1-3, reads DSGVTQTPKHLITATGQRVTLRCSPRSGDLSVYWYQQSLDQGLQFLIQYYNGEERAKGNILERFSAQQFPDLHSELNLSSLELGDSALYFCASSSPEQTGSLSGNTIYFGEGSWLTVV.

The rearrangement links TRBV7-6 to TRBJ1-1; possibly TRBD1 for D (6 bases). Trimming removed 1 base at V and 7 bases at J, with 7 bases between. This CDR3 contains 12 residues. The germline V gene has CDR1 SGHVS and CDR2 FNYEAQ. The CDR3 spells CASSLEDSEAFF. In nucleotides, the CDR3 is TGTGCCAGCAGCTTAGAGGACAGTGAAGCTTTCTTT.

The chain is built from TRBV13 and TRBJ1-1, with D possibly TRBD1 on 6 matching bases. In germline, CDR1 is PRHDT, CDR2 FYEKMQ (reference sequence). Trimming left V 5 bases short and J 2 bases short, with 15 bases between. The CDR3 runs 15 residues. The DNA for the CDR3 is TGTGCCAGCAGCCAGGGGCTTGGAGGAAACACTGAAGCTTTCTTT. Its protein is CASSQGLGGNTEAFF.

The chain combines TRBV6-5 with TRBJ2-5; the match to TRBD2 covers 9 bases. The germline V gene encodes CDR1 MNHEY and CDR2 SVGAGI. The CDR3 consists of 14 residues. The ends lost 4 bases at V and 5 bases at J; junction bases unmatched: 5. CDR3 sequence (DNA): TGTGCCAGCAGTTTAGCGGGGGCGGGGGAGACCCAGTACTTC. It codes for CASSLAGAGETQYF.

This chain uses TRBV6-5 with TRBJ2-5, with TRBD1 as a possible D gene (6 bases). V lost 5 bases and J lost 5, with 15 bases in between. The CDR3 is 14 amino acids. The germline V gene encodes CDR1 MNHEY and CDR2 SVGAGI. The CDR3 DNA follows: TGTGCCAGCAGTCCCCATGGGGGCCCGGAGACCCAGTACTTC. It encodes CASSPHGGPETQYF.